This T cell receptor (beta chain) appears in the sequencing data of a study of cytomegalovirus exposure and HLA in healthy donors. Study in general: The 95 to 150 validation repertoires used a platform that matched the one used for the 500 to 700 first-cohort repertoires, as a later analysis reported.

This CDR3 contains 13 residues. Trimming took 1 base from V and 5 from J, leaving 10 bases between them. Looked up from germline, CDR1 is SGHDT and CDR2 is YYEEEE. General study results and limits: The study designated fewer than 200 TCR beta chains cytomegalovirus-associated. Clusters of TCRs from the first cohort tended to co-occur in the approximately 130 validation repertoires (as a later analysis found).

The donors formed part of the roughly 120-subject validation cohort, distinct from the roughly 730-subject first cohort. A word on this clone: Its antigen is not identified.

Data came from immunoSEQ multiplex PCR; TCRdb stores just in-frame clones and leaves some out. Counted here are 200,000 or so clones, 65% to 90% occurring once; the ten biggest clones make up roughly 13%. The sequenced sample consisted of PBMCs. This TCR was sampled from a woman younger than 45 in good health and CMV-seropositive. V usage is TRBV5-6 and J usage is TRBJ2-7; D possibly corresponds to TRBD2 (5 bases). The CDR3 sequence: CASSLPGVNEQYF. CDR3 nucleotides: TGTGCCAGCAGCTTGCCCGGGGTCAACGAGCAGTACTTC.